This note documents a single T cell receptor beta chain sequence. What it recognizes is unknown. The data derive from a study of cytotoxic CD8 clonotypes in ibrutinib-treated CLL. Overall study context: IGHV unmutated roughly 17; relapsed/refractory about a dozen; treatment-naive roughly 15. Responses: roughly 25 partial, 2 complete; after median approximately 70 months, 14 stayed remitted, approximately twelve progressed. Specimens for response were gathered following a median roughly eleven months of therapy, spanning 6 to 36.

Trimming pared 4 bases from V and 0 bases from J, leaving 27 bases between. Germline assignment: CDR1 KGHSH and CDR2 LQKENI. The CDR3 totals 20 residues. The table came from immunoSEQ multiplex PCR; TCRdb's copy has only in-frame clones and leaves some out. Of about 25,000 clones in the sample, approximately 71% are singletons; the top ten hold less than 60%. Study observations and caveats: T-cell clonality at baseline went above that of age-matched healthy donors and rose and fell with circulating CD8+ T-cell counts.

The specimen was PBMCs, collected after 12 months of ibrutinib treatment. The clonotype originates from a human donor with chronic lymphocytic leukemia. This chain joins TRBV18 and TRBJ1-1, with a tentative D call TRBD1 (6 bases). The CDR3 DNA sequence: TGTGCCAGCTCACTCCTTTGGTCACAGGGAGGTCGGGAGATGAACACTGAAGCTTTCTTT. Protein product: CASSLLWSQGGREMNTEAFF. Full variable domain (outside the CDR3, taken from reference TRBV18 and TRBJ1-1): NAGVMQNPRHLVRRRGQEARLRCSPMKGHSHVYWYRQLPEEGLKFMVYLQKENIIDESGMPKERFSAEFPKEGPSILRIQQVVRGDSAAYFCASSLLWSQGGREMNTEAFFGQGTRLTVV.